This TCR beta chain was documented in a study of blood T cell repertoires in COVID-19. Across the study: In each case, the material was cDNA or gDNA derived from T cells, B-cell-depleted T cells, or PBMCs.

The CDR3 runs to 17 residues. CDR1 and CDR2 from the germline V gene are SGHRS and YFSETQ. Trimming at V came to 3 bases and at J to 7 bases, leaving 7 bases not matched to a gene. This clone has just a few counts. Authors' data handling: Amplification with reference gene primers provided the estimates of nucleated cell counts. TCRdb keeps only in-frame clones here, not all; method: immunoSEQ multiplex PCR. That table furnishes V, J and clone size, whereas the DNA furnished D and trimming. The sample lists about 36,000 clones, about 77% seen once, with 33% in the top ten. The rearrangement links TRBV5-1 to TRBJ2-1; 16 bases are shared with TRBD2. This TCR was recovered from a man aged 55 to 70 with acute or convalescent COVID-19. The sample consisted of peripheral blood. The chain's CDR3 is CASSSGLAGGPRNEQFF. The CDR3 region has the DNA TGCGCCAGCAGCTCGGGACTAGCGGGAGGGCCTAGGAATGAGCAGTTCTTC. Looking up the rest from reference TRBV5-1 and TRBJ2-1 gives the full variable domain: KAGVTQTPRYLIKTRGQQVTLSCSPISGHRSVSWYQQTPGQGLQFLFEYFSETQRNKGNFPGRFSGRQFSNSRSEMNVSTLELGDSALYLCASSSGLAGGPRNEQFFGPGTRLTVL.